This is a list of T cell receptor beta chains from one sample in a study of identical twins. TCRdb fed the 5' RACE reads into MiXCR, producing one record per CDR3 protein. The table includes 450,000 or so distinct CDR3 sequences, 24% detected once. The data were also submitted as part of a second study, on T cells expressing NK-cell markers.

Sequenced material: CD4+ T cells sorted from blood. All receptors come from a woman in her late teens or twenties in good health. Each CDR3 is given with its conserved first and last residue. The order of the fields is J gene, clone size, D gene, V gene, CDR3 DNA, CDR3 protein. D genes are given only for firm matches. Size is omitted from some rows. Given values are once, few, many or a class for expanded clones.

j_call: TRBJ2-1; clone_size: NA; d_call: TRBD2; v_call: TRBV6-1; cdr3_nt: TGTGCCAGCAGTGACCCCACTAGCGTTCACCATGAGCAGTTCTTC; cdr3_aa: CASSDPTSVHHEQFF
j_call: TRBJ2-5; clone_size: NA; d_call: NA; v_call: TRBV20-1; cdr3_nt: TGCAGTGCTACCTCGACAGCCCAAGAGACCCAGTACTTC; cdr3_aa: CSATSTAQETQYF
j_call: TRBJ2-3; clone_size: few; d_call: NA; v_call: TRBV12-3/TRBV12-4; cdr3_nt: TGTGCCAGCGGCAAAAGAGCCATAGCGGTGGATACGCAGTATTTT; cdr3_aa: CASGKRAIAVDTQYF
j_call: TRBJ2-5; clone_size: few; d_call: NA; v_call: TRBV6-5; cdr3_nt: TGTGCCAGCAGTCCCTGGGGCGAGTCCCAGTACTTC; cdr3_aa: CASSPWGESQYF
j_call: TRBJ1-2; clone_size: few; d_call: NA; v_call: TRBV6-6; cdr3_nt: TGTGCCAGCTTTCGAGAGGAGGAAAATGGCTACACCTTC; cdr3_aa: CASFREEENGYTF
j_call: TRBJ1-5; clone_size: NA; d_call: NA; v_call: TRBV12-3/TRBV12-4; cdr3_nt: TGTGCCAGCAGTTTAGCGCTTGGGGACAATCAGCCCCAGCATTTT; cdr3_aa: CASSLALGDNQPQHF
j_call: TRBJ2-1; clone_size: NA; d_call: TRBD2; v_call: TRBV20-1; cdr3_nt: TGCAGTGCTAGAGCGGGGGGTTTGGATGAGCAGTTCTTC; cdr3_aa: CSARAGGLDEQFF
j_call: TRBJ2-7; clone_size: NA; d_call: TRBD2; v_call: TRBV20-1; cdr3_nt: TGCAGTGCTCCTACCGTAGCGGGAGGTTCTGGGCAGCAGTACTTC; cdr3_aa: CSAPTVAGGSGQQYF
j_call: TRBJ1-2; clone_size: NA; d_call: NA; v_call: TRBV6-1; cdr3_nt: TGTGCCAGCAGTGACAGGGACGGCTATGGCTACACCTTC; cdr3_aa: CASSDRDGYGYTF
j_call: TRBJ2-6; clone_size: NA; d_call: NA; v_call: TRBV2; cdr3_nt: TGTGCCAGCAGTGAGGAAAGGTCGGGGGCTGGGGCCAACGTCCTGACTTTC; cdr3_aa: CASSEERSGAGANVLTF
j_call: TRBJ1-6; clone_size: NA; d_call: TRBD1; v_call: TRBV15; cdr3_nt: TGTGCCACCTCCGACAGGGCCTCACCCCTCCACTTT; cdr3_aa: CATSDRASPLHF
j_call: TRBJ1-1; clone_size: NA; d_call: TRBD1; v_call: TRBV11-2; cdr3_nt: TGTGCCAGCAGTTCAGGACAGGGGAAAGCTTTCTTT; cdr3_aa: CASSSGQGKAFF
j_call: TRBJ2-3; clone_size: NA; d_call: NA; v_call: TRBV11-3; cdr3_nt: TGTGCCAGCACTCTCGGGCAACTATTCAGCACAGATACGCAGTATTTT; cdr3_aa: CASTLGQLFSTDTQYF
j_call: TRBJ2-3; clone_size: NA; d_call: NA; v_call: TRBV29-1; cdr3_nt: TGCAGCATTGCGAGTGGGGGTGATACGCAGTATTTT; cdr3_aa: CSIASGGDTQYF
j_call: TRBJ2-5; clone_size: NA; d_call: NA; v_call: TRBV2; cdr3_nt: TGTGCCAGCACCCAGGACAGATCCCAGTACTTC; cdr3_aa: CASTQDRSQYF
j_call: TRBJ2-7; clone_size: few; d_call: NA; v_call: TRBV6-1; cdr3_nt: TGTGCCAGCAGGCAGTCCCACGGAGCCTACGAGCAGTACTTC; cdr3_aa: CASRQSHGAYEQYF
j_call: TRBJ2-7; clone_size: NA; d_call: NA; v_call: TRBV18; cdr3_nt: TGTGCCAGCTCACCAGGCCCAAATAACGAGCAGTACTTC; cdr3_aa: CASSPGPNNEQYF
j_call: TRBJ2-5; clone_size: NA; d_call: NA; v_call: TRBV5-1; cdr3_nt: TGCGCCAGCACCGGGGAAGAGACCCAGTACTTC; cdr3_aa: CASTGEETQYF
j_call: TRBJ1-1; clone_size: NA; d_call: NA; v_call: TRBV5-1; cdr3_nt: TGCGCCAGCAGCGGCGGCGGGTACGCGTTCACTGAAGCTTTCTTT; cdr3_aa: CASSGGGYAFTEAFF
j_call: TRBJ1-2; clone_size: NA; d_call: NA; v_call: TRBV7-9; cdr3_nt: TGTGCCAGCACTCGATCGGGGGTTGTCTATGGCTACACCTTC; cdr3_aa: CASTRSGVVYGYTF
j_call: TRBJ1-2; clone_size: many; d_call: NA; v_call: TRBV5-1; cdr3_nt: TGCGCCAGCAGCTTGGATGCGAACTATGGCTACACCTTC; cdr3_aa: CASSLDANYGYTF
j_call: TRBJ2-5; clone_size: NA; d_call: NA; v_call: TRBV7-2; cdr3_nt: TGTGCCAGCGCCGTAGTGGGGGGTAGGGAGACCCAGTACTTC; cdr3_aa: CASAVVGGRETQYF
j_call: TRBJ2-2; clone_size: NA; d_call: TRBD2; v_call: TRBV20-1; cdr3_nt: TGCAGTGCCCGCGGGGGATTTACGGCCGGGGAGCTGTTTTTT; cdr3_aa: CSARGGFTAGELFF